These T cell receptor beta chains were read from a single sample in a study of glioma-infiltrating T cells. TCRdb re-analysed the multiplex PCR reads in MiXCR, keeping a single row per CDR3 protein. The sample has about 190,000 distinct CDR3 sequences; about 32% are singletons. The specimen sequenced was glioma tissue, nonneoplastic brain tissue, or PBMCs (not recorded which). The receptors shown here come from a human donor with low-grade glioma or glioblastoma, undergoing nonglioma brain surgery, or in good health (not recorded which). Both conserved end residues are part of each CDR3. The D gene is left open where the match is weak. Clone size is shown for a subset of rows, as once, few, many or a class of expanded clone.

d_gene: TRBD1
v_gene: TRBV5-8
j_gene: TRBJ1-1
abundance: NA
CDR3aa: CASSRRDRNTEASF
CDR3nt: TGTGCCAGCAGCCGCCGGGACAGAAACACTGAAGCTTCCTTT

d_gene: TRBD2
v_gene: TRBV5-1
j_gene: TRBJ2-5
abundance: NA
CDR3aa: CASSLGLAGVGGTQYF
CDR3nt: TGCGCCAGCAGCCTTGGACTAGCGGGAGTCGGAGGGACCCAGTACTTC

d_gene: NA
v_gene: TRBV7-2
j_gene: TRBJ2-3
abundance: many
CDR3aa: CASTTDSSSTDTQYF
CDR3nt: TGTGCCAGCACCACCGACAGTTCTAGCACAGATACGCAGTATTTT

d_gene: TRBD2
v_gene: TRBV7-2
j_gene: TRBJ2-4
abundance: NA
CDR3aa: CASSIASGLPAKNIQYF
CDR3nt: TGTGCCAGTAGTATCGCCTCGGGACTACCGGCCAAAAACATTCAGTACTTC

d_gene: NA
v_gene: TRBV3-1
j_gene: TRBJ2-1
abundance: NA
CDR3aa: CASSQEVAVTYEQFF
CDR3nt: TGTGCCAGCAGCCAAGAGGTAGCGGTAACCTATGAGCAGTTCTTC

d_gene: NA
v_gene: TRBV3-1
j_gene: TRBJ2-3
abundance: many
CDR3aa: CASSPDSSGDTQYF
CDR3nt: TGTGCCAGCAGCCCCGACTCATCGGGAGATACGCAGTATTTT

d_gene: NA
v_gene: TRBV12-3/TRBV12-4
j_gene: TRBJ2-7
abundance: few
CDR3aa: CASSFMSYEQYF
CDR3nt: TGTGCCAGCAGTTTCATGTCCTACGAGCAGTACTTC

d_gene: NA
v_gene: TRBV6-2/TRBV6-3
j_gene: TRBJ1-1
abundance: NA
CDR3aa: CASKDSPVLHEAFF
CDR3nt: TGTGCCAGCAAAGACTCACCTGTCCTCCATGAAGCTTTCTTT

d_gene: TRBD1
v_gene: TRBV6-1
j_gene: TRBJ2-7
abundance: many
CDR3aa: CASSPDRVWDEQYF
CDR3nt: TGTGCCAGCAGCCCGGACAGGGTGTGGGACGAGCAGTACTTC

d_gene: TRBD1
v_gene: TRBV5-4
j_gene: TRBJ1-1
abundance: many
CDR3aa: CASSRTGETEAFF
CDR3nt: TGTGCCAGCAGCCGGACAGGGGAGACTGAAGCTTTCTTT

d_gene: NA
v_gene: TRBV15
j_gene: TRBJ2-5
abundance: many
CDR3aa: CATSRDPGASETQYF
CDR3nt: TGTGCCACCAGCAGAGATCCCGGGGCGTCAGAGACCCAGTACTTC

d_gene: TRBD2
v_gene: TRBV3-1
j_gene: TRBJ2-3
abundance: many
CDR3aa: CASSQRTSSTDTQYF
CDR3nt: TGTGCCAGCAGCCAAAGGACTAGCAGCACAGATACGCAGTATTTT

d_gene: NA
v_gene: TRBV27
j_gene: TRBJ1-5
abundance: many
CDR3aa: CASSLSPPGSSNRPQHF
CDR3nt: TGTGCCAGCAGTTTGAGCCCCCCAGGGAGCTCCAATCGACCCCAGCATTTT

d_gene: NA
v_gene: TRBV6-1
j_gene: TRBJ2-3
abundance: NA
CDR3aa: CASSEPGSDTHYF
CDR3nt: TGTGCCAGCTCCGAGCCGGGGTCGGATACGCATTATTTT

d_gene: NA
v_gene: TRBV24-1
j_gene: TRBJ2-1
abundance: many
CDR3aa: CATSDYGYEQFF
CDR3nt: TGTGCCACCAGTGATTATGGCTATGAGCAGTTCTTC

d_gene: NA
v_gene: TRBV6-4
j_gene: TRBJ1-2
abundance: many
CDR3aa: CASSDSGGARGYTF
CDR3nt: TGTGCCAGCAGTGACTCAGGAGGGGCTCGTGGCTACACCTTC

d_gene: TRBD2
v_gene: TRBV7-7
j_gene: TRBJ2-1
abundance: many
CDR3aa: CASSWGLATFNEQFF
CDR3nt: TGTGCCAGCAGCTGGGGACTAGCGACCTTCAATGAGCAGTTCTTC

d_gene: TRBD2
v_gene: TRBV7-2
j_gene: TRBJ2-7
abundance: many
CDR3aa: CASSLTTGTSGSYEQYF
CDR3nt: TGTGCCAGCAGCCTTACTACCGGGACTAGCGGGAGCTACGAGCAGTACTTC

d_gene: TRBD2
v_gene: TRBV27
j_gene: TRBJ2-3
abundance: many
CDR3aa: CASSRRTSLSTDTQYF
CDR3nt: TGTGCCAGCAGTCGACGGACTAGCCTTAGCACAGATACGCAGTATTTT

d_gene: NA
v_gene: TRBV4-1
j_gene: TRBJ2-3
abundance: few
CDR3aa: CASSPIGGRDTQYF
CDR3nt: TGCGCCAGCAGTCCTATCGGGGGTCGAGATACGCAGTATTTT

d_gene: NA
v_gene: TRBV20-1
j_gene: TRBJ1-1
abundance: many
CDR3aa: CSARHPNTEAFF
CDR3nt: TGCAGTGCACGTCATCCGAACACTGAAGCTTTCTTT

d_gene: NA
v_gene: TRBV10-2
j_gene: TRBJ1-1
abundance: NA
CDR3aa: CASSADVISTEAFF
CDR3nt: TGCGCCAGCAGTGCGGACGTTATAAGCACTGAAGCTTTCTTT

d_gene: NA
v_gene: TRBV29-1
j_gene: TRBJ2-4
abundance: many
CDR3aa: CSVRTSLAKNIQYF
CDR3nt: TGCAGCGTTCGAACTAGCCTAGCCAAAAACATTCAGTACTTC

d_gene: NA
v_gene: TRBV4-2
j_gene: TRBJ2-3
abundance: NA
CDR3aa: CASSGTGTHRGTQYF
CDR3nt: TGTGCCAGCAGCGGTACCGGGACTCATAGAGGTACGCAGTATTTT

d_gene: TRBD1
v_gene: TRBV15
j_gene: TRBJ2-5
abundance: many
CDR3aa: CATSRPGTAQETQYF
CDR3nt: TGTGCCACCAGCAGACCTGGGACAGCTCAAGAGACCCAGTACTTC

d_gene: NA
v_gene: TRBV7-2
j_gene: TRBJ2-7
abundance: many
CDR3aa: CASSPSAGDFFYEQYF
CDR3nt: TGTGCCAGCAGCCCCTCCGCCGGGGATTTTTTCTACGAGCAGTACTTC

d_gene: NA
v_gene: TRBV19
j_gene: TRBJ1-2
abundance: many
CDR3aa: CAAGPPNYGYTF
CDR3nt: TGTGCCGCTGGACCGCCGAACTATGGCTACACCTTC

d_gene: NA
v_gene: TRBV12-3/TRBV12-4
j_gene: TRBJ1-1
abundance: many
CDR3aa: CASSLAPEAPEAFF
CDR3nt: TGTGCCAGCAGTTTAGCGCCGGAGGCTCCTGAAGCTTTCTTT

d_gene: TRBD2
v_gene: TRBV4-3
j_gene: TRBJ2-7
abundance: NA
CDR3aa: CASSQEPSGSIYEQYF
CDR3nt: TGCGCCAGCAGCCAAGAGCCGAGCGGGAGTATCTACGAGCAGTACTTC

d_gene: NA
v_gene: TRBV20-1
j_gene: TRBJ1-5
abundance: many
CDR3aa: CSARGQIIPSNQPQHF
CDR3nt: TGCAGTGCTAGAGGGCAGATTATCCCAAGCAATCAGCCCCAGCATTTT

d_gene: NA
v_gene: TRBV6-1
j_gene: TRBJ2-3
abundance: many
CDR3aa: CASSERGSTDTQYF
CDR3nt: TGTGCCAGCAGTGAACGGGGGAGCACAGATACGCAGTATTTT

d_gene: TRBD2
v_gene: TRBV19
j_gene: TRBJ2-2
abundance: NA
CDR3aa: CASSSHWAGEIDWYRGGELFF
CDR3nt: TGTGCCAGTAGTTCCCACTGGGCGGGAGAAATTGATTGGTATCGGGGCGGGGAGCTGTTTTTT

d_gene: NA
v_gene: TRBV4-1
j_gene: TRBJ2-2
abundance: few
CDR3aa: CASSPRGSGPRRSGELFF
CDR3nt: TGCGCCAGCAGCCCCCGGGGCAGTGGGCCCAGGAGATCCGGGGAGCTGTTTTTT

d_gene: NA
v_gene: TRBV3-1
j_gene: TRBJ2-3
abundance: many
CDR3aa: CASSRKVSDTQYF
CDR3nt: TGTGCCAGCAGCCGCAAGGTTTCAGATACGCAGTATTTT

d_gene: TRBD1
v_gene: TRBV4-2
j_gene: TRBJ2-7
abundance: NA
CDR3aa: CASSPILTGATSYEQYF
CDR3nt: TGTGCCAGCAGCCCAATTCTCACAGGGGCCACCTCCTACGAGCAGTACTTC

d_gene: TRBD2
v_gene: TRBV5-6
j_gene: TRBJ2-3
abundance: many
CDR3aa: CASSLPSGRVPDTQYF
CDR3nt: TGTGCCAGCAGCTTGCCGAGCGGGAGGGTGCCAGATACGCAGTATTTT

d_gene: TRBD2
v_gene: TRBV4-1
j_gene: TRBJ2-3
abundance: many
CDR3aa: CASSQAPSGRGTDTQYF
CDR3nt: TGCGCCAGCAGCCAAGCCCCTAGCGGGAGGGGCACAGATACGCAGTATTTT

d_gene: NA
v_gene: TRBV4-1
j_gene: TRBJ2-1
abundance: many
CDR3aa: CASSQEYNEQFF
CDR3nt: TGCGCCAGCAGCCAAGAATACAATGAGCAGTTCTTC

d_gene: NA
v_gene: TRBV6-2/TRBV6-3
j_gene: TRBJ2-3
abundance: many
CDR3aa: CASSYAFVLLSSTDTQYF
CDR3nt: TGTGCCAGCAGTTATGCGTTCGTACTTCTCTCTAGCACAGATACGCAGTATTTT

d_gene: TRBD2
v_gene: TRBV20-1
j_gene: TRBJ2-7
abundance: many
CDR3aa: CSASGTSVSYEQYF
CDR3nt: TGCAGTGCGTCCGGGACTAGCGTTTCCTACGAGCAGTACTTC

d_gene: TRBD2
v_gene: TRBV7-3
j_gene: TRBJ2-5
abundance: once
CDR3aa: CASSLLAGVGETRYF
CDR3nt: TGTGCCAGCAGCTTATTAGCGGGAGTGGGGGAGACCCGGTACTTC

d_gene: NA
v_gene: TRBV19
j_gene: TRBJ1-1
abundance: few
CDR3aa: CASSIGGRGKGTEAFF
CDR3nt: TGTGCCAGTAGTATAGGGGGAAGGGGAAAAGGCACTGAAGCTTTCTTT

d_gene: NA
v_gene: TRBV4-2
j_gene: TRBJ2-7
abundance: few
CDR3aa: CASSEGWGTYEQYF
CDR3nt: TGTGCCAGCAGCGAAGGATGGGGAACCTACGAGCAGTACTTC

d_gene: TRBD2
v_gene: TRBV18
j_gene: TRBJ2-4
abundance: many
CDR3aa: CASSLTGTSKNIQYF
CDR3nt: TGTGCCAGCTCCCTGACCGGGACTAGCAAAAACATTCAGTACTTC

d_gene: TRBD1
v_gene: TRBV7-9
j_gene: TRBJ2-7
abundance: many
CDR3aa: CASSWSGTGAYEQYF
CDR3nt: TGTGCCAGCAGCTGGTCCGGGACAGGGGCTTACGAGCAGTACTTC

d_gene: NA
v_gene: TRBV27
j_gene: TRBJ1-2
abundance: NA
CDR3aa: CASSLFGGANYNYTF
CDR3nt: TGTGCCAGCAGTTTATTCGGCGGTGCGAACTATAACTACACCTTC

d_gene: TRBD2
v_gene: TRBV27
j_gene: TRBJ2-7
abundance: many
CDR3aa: CASSWTSGATYEQYF
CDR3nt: TGTGCCAGCAGTTGGACTAGCGGAGCAACCTACGAGCAGTACTTC

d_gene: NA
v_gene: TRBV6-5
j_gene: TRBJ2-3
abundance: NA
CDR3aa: CASSSIAGRDTYTQYF
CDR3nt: TGTGCCAGCAGTTCCATAGCCGGTAGGGACACATATACGCAGTATTTT

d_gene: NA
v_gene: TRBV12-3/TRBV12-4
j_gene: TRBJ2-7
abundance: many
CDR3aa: CASSKAFYEQYF
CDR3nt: TGTGCCAGCAGTAAGGCTTTTTACGAGCAGTACTTC

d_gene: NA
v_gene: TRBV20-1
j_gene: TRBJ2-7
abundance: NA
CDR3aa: CSARGNGLSSYEQYF
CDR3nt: TGCAGTGCGAGAGGGAATGGGTTAAGCTCCTACGAGCAGTACTTC

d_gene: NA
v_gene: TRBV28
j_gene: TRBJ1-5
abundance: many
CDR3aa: CASSPPSVGFANSNQPQHF
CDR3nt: TGTGCCAGCAGTCCACCATCGGTAGGGTTTGCCAATAGCAATCAGCCCCAGCATTTT

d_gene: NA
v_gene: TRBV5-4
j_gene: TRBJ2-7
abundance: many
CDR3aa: CASSASGEQYF
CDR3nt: TGTGCCAGCAGCGCCTCTGGGGAGCAGTACTTC

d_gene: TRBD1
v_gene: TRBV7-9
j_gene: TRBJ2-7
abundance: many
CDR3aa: CASSLGAGGYYEQYF
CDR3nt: TGTGCCAGCAGCTTAGGTGCAGGGGGTTACTACGAGCAGTACTTC

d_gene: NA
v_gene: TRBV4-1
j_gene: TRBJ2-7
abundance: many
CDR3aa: CASSQDSEQYF
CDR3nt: TGCGCCAGCAGCCAAGATTCCGAGCAGTACTTC

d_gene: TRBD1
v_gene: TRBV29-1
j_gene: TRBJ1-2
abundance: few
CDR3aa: CSVTTGDSYGYTF
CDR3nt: TGCAGCGTTACGACAGGGGATAGCTATGGCTACACCTTC